This TCR beta chain originates from a study of shared clonotypes between healthy human individuals (dated by TCRdb to the early 2020s). Study-level background: A few men and a couple of women, aged 18 to 49 years, made up the cohort. Per donor, leukapheresis produced somewhere between about 0.9 and 9 billion PBMCs. To estimate repertoire size and how much clonotypes are shared between individuals, the study performed deep sequencing of blood TCR repertoires from five healthy adults. For each donor, CD4 naive and CD4 memory were each given three plates, CD8 naive was given two plates, and CD8 memory was given one plate. Different laboratories and diverse techniques were used to prepare libraries and sequence TCR repertoires, to increase sequencing depth and limit assay-specific biases. The full study reports these points: Because the study included a small number of donors, the genetic and exposure-history diversity represented was limited. Naive subsets generally had larger estimated clonotype richness than memory subsets. Pairwise subsampling indicated that sequencing depth was expected to affect the degree of clonotype sharing among donors. Roughly 5.2% of naive CD4, 3.5% of naive CD8, roughly 2.4% of memory CD4, and roughly 0.4% of memory CD8 clonotypes were shared across several donors. Rarefaction of sorted-subset datasets indicated incomplete sequencing despite the large sequencing depth. Compared with non-shared clonotypes, clonotypes shared by all four sorted-subset donors had higher generation probabilities. Sampling was restricted to blood, and TCR repertoires in tissues likely differ from the TCR repertoires found in blood.

Using the deep immunoSEQ assay, TCR CDR3 regions were amplified from genomic DNA by multiplex PCR. For each cell subset, the extracted genomic DNA was distributed evenly across all wells of several immunoSEQ 96-well plates, and each plate served as one replicate. For sorted subsets, 200 to 250 ng genomic DNA, equal to 30,000 to 35,000 T cell genomes, was loaded into each replicate PCR. Purified libraries were measured with a Qubit 3.0 fluorometer, size-checked on a Bioanalyzer 2100, and measured again with the KAPA Library Quantification kit. Every immunoSEQ 96-well plate was sequenced on a dedicated single-read 150-cycle Illumina NextSeq 550 flow cell. Regarding the original processing steps: Because only junctional sequences without quality scores were contained in the immunoSEQ output, filtering matching that applied to full-length reads could not be performed. Sequences were annotated with PyIR, a Python wrapper for IgBLAST v1.9, and V/J genes and CDR3 were assigned using IMGT germline references. Reads were filtered out if the reads had weak V/J assignments (E-value above 1e-6), no CDR3, stop codons, out-of-frame junctions, or ambiguous translated residues. V3J clonotypes were defined as sequences sharing an identical inferred V gene, J gene, and CDR3 amino acid sequence. The percentage overlap between two repertoires was calculated by dividing the number of shared unique clonotypes by the size of the smaller repertoire. Repertoire richness was assessed with RTK rarefaction, the Chao1 estimator, and Recon v2.1 estimates of unobserved clonotypes. OLGA was used to compute generation probabilities for all TCRbeta clonotypes that the gDNA method yielded from a few donors. In its TCRdb copy, this immuneACCESS table keeps in-frame sequences only and misses some clones. Where compared with another copy, unresolved V genes explain less than half of these, and the others have no known cause. Clone size and V and J calls were adopted from that table, with D and trimming inferred from the DNA. The sample records a few hundred thousand clones, about nine tenths of which are singletons. The top ten constitute about 16% of the sample.

Concerning this clone itself: The target of this receptor is not known. Base qualities are missing; no much larger clone stands one base away.

In the germline V gene, CDR1 corresponds to MNHEY and CDR2 to SVGAGI. The CDR3 runs 16 residues from the cysteine to the phenylalanine. CDR3 DNA only is kept here, 48 bases in frame from base 1. V is pruned by 3 bases and J by 7 bases, leaving 12 bases of the junction without a gene match. The donors were healthy, HIV-negative adults with no recently reported acute infections or vaccinations. Only Caucasian adults living in Nashville, Tennessee, USA were represented among the donors. CD8 memory samples were composed of magnetically selected CD45RO+ cells combined with CCR7-negative CD45RA+ effector memory (TemRA) cells. After blood collection by leukapheresis, PBMCs were isolated using Ficoll-Histopaque density gradient centrifugation and then cryopreserved in the vapor phase of liquid nitrogen. Analytical flow cytometry was used to check the purity and quantity of every magnetically sorted T cell population. From each sorted fraction, genomic DNA was isolated and quantified by UV absorbance on a Nanodrop 2000c.

The specimen sequenced was memory CD8+ T cells sorted from blood. In the paper's terms, the cell subset or site label means: CD45RO+ cells pooled with CCR7-negative TemRA cells. This receptor was obtained from a man aged 18 to 30 in good health. The chain is made from TRBV6-5 and TRBJ2-7; 10 bases in the middle match TRBD2. Read as DNA, the sequence is TGTGCCAGCAGTTATGGAGCAGCGGGAGGGCCGAAGGAGCAGTACTTC. It translates as CASSYGAAGGPKEQYF.